This T cell receptor beta chain was obtained from a study of cytomegalovirus exposure and HLA in healthy donors. General study findings and limits: Later genetic work tied a missense DCLRE1C variant to beta-chain V and J trimming.

The PCR made use of 60 Vbeta and 13 Jbeta primers. TCRdb keeps only in-frame clones here, not all; method: immunoSEQ multiplex PCR. The sample table includes around 140,000 clones. These donors counted as nominally healthy when sampled, but unrecorded immune exposures were likely. Germline assignment: CDR1 GTSNPN and CDR2 SVGIG (reference sequence). This CDR3 is built from 15 residues. Unmatched junction bases numbered 7, after V lost 2 bases and J lost 5 bases. Points on this clone: Its specificity is not known.

This TCR derives from a woman between 50 and 59 years old in good health and CMV-seronegative. This chain connects TRBV30 to TRBJ2-5, with 11 bases identical to TRBD1. Sequencing used PBMCs. The CDR3 coding sequence is TGTGCCTGGAGTCTAGGGACAGGGGGTTTGGAGACCCAGTACTTC. As protein: CAWSLGTGGLETQYF.